This T cell receptor (beta chain) was captured in a study of shared T cell receptors in the human thymus. Libraries were prepared by immunoSEQ multiplex PCR; TCRdb keeps only in-frame clonotypes and omits some of them. The profile shows over 350,000 clones, around 95% of them singletons. Germline lookup yields CDR1 SGHAT and CDR2 FQNNGV. The CDR3 runs 16 residues. The ends were cut back, 0 bases at V and 2 bases at J, with 14 bases in the middle. This clone is a singleton in its sample. The sequence derives from a human donor. Sequencing was done on a sample of thymocytes. This rearrangement joins TRBV11-2 to TRBJ2-7; D is uncertain. The CDR3 region is CASSLDPSVRTYEQYF. The CDR3 region has the DNA TGTGCCAGCAGCTTAGATCCGAGCGTAAGAACCTACGAGCAGTACTTC.